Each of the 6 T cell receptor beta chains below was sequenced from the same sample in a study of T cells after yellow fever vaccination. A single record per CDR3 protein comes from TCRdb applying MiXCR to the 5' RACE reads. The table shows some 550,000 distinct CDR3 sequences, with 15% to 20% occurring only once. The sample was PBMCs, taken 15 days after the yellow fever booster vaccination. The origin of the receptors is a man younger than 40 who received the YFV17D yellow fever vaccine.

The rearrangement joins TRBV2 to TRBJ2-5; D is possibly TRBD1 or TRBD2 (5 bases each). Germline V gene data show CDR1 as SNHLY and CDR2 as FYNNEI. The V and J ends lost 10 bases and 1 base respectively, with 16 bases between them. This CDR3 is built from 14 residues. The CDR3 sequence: CATPGAGSQETQYF. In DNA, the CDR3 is TGTGCCACCCCCGGGGCGGGTTCCCAAGAGACCCAGTACTTC. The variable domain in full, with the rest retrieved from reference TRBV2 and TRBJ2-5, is EPEVTQTPSHQVTQMGQEVILRCVPISNHLYFYWYRQILGQKVEFLVSFYNNEISEKSEIFDDQFSVERPDGSNFTLKIRSTKLEDSAMYFCATPGAGSQETQYFGPGTRLLVL.

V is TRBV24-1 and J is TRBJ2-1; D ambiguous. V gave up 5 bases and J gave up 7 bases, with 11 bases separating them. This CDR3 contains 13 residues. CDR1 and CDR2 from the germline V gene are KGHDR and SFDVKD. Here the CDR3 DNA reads TGTGCCACCAGTGGCGGAGCTCTAAATGAGCAGTTCTTC. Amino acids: CATSGGALNEQFF.

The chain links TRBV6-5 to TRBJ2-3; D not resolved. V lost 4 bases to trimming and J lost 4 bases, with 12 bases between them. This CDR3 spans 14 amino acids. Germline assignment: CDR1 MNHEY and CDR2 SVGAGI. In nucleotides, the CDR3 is TGTGCCAGCAGTTCCCCGGGTGTCCCAGATACGCAGTATTTT. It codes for CASSSPGVPDTQYF.

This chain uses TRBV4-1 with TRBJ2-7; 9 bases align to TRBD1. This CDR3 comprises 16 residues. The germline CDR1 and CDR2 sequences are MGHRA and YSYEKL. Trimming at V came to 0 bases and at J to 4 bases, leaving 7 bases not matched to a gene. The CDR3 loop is CASSQDSGTGWYEQYF. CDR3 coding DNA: TGCGCCAGCAGCCAAGATTCGGGGACAGGGTGGTACGAGCAGTACTTC.

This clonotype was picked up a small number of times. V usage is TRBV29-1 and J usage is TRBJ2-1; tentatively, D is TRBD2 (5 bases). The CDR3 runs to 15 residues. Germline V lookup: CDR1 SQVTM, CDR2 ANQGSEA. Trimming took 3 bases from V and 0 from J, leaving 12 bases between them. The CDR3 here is CSVEPAVTSYNEQFF. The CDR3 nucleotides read TGCAGCGTTGAGCCAGCGGTTACCTCCTACAATGAGCAGTTCTTC.

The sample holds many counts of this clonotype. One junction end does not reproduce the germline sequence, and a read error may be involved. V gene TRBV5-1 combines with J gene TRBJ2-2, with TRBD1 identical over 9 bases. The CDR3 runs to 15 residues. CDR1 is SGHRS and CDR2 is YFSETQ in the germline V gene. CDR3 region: CASSLGQGNTGELFF. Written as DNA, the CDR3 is TGTGCCAGTAGTTTGGGACAGGGAAACACCGGGGAGCTGTTTTTT. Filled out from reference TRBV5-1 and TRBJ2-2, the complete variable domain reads KAGVTQTPRYLIKTRGQQVTLSCSPISGHRSVSWYQQTPGQGLQFLFEYFSETQRNKGNFPGRFSGRQFSNSRSEMNVSTLELGDSALYLCASSLGQGNTGELFFGEGSRLTVL.